This T cell receptor (beta chain) is drawn from a study of T cells in Graves' hyperthyroidism and ophthalmopathy. General observations from the study: The majority of expanded thyroid clonotypes above 0.001 also appeared in blood. Progression to ophthalmopathy was predicted a median of 6.5 months early.

Disease duration under 2 months; hyperthyroidism patients were aged 18 to 65. It was RNA transcripts that yielded the amplified TCR beta CDR3 regions. In the first-round RT-PCR of the TCR CDR3, the HTBI primer set was used. TCRdb re-called the multiplex PCR reads through MiXCR, storing one row per CDR3 protein. The sample yields around 100,000 distinct CDR3 sequences, around 50% seen once. A remark on this clonotype: The antigen remains undetermined.

The CDR3 is 15 amino acids. The sample taken for sequencing was blood. The chain is built from TRBV21-1 and TRBJ2-7; the D call TRBD1 from the table was never checked on the DNA. TRBV21-1 is noted as a pseudogene. This clonotype was obtained from a man aged 35-49 years with Graves' hyperthyroidism. For the CDR3, the DNA is TGTGCCAGCAGCAGTCCCCGCAGGGAAACCTACGAGCAGTACTTC. It specifies CASSSPRRETYEQYF.